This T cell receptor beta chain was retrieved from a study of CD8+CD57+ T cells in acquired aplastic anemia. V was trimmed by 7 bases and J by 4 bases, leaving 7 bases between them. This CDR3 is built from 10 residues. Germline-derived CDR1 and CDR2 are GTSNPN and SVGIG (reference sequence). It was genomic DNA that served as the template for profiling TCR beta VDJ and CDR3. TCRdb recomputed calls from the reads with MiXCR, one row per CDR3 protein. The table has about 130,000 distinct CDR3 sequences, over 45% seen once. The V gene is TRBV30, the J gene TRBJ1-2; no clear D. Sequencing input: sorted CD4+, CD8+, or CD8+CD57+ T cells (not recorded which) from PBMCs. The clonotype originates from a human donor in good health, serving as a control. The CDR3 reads CALYSYGYTF. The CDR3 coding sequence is TGTGCCTTGTACAGCTATGGCTACACCTTC.